The 23 T cell receptor beta chains in this list originate from one sample, sequenced in a study of T-cell reconstitution after alpha-beta-depleted transplantation in children. The authors prepared the TCRbeta library with unique molecular identifiers. TCRdb used MiXCR to reprocess the PCR reads, holding one entry per CDR3 protein. The profile shows a few hundred thousand distinct CDR3 sequences, approximately 20% of them singletons. This specimen consisted of PBMCs from the stem cell graft donor, obtained from the stem cell graft. These receptors originate from a human donor who donated a stem cell graft to a child with acute lymphoblastic leukemia.

This clonotype was observed a handful of times. The chain couples TRBV4-2 to TRBJ2-3; 8 nucleotides line up with TRBD1. The CDR3 runs 16 residues. Trimming took 4 bases from V and 4 from J; bases not matched to a gene: 10. Germline V CDR1 and CDR2: LGHNA, YNFKEQ. As DNA, the CDR3 is TGTGCCAGCAGCCCTCCATCGACAGGGGTTGCAGATACGCAGTATTTT. Its translation is CASSPPSTGVADTQYF.

This clonotype was observed a handful of times. The chain couples TRBV21-1 to TRBJ1-6. TRBV21-1 is a pseudogene locus. The CDR3 has 16 residues. CDR3 nucleotide sequence: TGTGCCAGCAGCAAAGCGCGGGTCTACATGTATTCACCCCTCCACTTT. This encodes CASSKARVYMYSPLHF.

The rearrangement links TRBV20-1 to TRBJ1-3; 8 bases are a match to TRBD1. CDR3 size: 13 residues. Per germline, CDR1 DFQATT and CDR2 SNEGSKA (reference sequence). V dropped 6 bases and J dropped 4; count of bases not matched to a gene: 5. For the CDR3, the DNA is TGCAGTGCAAGGACAGGGTCCGGAAACACCATATATTTT. Amino acid sequence: CSARTGSGNTIYF.

The sample holds a few counts of this clonotype. The chain has TRBV18 and TRBJ2-7; 9 nucleotides line up with TRBD2. V shed 1 base, J shed 0 bases, and the junction held 10 bases outside the gene matches. Germline V lookup: CDR1 KGHSH, CDR2 LQKENI. The CDR3 has 18 amino acids. CDR3 sequence: CASSPLDYSSGDSYEQYF. The CDR3 DNA reads as TGTGCCAGCTCACCACTTGATTACTCTAGCGGGGACTCCTACGAGCAGTACTTC.

This chain connects TRBV7-8 to TRBJ2-1, with D perhaps matching TRBD2 (6 bases). Trimming cost V 5 bases and J 6 bases, with 14 bases left between them. Germline V gene sequence: CDR1 SGHVS, CDR2 FQNEAQ. There are 14 residues in the CDR3. The CDR3 bases are TGTGCCAGCAGCCACCCGGGACTCTCCAATGAGCAGTTCTTC. It yields the protein CASSHPGLSNEQFF.

The CDR3 DNA sequence: TGTGCCTGGAGTGTAAAAAGGGGCCCCAATCAGCCCCAGCATTTT. Translating gives CAWSVKRGPNQPQHF. The chain has TRBV30 and TRBJ1-5, with a tentative D call TRBD1 (5 bases). The CDR3 consists of 15 residues. From germline, CDR1 is GTSNPN and CDR2 SVGIG (reference sequence). V was cut by 0 bases and J by 3 bases, with 12 bases left in between.

The genes are TRBV10-1 and TRBJ2-7, with 12 bases fitting TRBD2. In germline, CDR1 is WNHNN, CDR2 SYGVQD (reference sequence). The CDR3 has 17 residues. V gave up 2 bases and J gave up 3 bases; unmatched junction bases: 8. The CDR3 sequence is CASSEAGLLAGGYEQYF. The DNA for the CDR3 is TGCGCCAGCAGTGAGGCCGGGCTACTAGCGGGGGGCTACGAGCAGTACTTC.

In this sample, this clonotype turned up many times. The rearrangement joins TRBV7-3 to TRBJ2-2; D is perhaps TRBD2 (6 bases). The germline gives CDR1 SGHTA, CDR2 FQGTGA. V was pared by 4 bases and J by 3 bases, with 15 bases between. The CDR3 loop spans 16 amino acids. CDR3: CASSSADREYTGELFF. Here the CDR3 DNA reads TGTGCCAGCAGCTCCGCGGACCGGGAGTACACCGGGGAGCTGTTTTTT.

The genes are TRBV27 and TRBJ2-1; TRBD2 matches 11 bases. The CDR3 extends over 17 amino acids. Trimming at V came to 6 bases and at J to 4 bases, leaving 11 bases not matched to a gene. Germline V lookup: CDR1 MNHEY, CDR2 SMNVEV (reference sequence). The CDR3 DNA reads TGTGCCAGCAGGGTGGGGGTAGCGGGAGGGCCTTACAATGAGCAGTTCTTC. This encodes CASRVGVAGGPYNEQFF.

The genes are TRBV12-3 or TRBV12-4 and TRBJ1-2, with 9 bases fitting TRBD1. Germline trimming cut 3 bases from V and 4 bases from J; bases unmatched to any gene: 9. The CDR3 is 16 residues long. The CDR3 loop is CASSFSGQGIGYGYTF. In nucleotides, the CDR3 is TGTGCCAGCAGTTTTAGTGGACAGGGGATCGGCTATGGCTACACCTTC.

This chain uses TRBV7-9 with TRBJ1-4, with D unresolved. Trimming stripped 3 bases from V and 5 bases from J, with 10 bases between. The CDR3 loop spans 14 amino acids. The germline V gene has CDR1 SEHNR and CDR2 FQNEAQ (reference sequence). The CDR3 DNA reads TGTGCCAGCAGCTTTGAGGTGGAAAATGAAAAACTGTTTTTT. Encoded protein: CASSFEVENEKLFF.

This clonotype has just a few counts. The chain recombines TRBV4-2 with TRBJ1-2; 7 nucleotides align to TRBD1. Germline trimming cut 10 bases from V and 5 bases from J; bases unmatched to any gene: 10. The CDR3 contains 13 residues. Germline CDR1 and CDR2: LGHNA and YNFKEQ. The CDR3 coding sequence is TGTGCCACCCTCCGGGACAGACTGTATGGCTACACCTTC. Its protein product is CATLRDRLYGYTF.

This clonotype was found a few times. This rearrangement joins TRBV4-1 to TRBJ2-7; 8 bases match TRBD1. This CDR3 spans 14 amino acids. Germline CDR1 reads MGHRA; CDR2 reads YSYEKL. With V trimmed by 4 bases and J by 4 bases, 6 bases remained unmatched. The CDR3 DNA sequence: TGCGCCAGCAGCCCGACAGGGGATGGGTACGAGCAGTACTTC. Translation: CASSPTGDGYEQYF.

The chain links TRBV5-5 to TRBJ2-5; the match to TRBD2 covers 16 bases. The V gene's germline CDR1 is SGHKS and CDR2 YYEKEE (reference sequence). V lost 6 bases, J lost 7 bases, and 9 bases stayed unmatched. The CDR3 length is 16 residues. This chain's CDR3 is CASTGTSGGGSGTQYF. The CDR3 bases are TGTGCCAGCACCGGGACTAGCGGGGGGGGATCAGGGACCCAGTACTTC.

The V call is TRBV6-5, the J call TRBJ2-2, with 7 bases that match TRBD1. Trimming removed 4 bases from V and 3 bases from J; junction bases left unmatched: 8. This CDR3 has 16 residues. Germline-derived CDR1 and CDR2 are MNHEY and SVGAGI. The CDR3 DNA sequence: TGTGCCAGCAGTTGGTCGGTACAGGGGTACACCGGGGAGCTGTTTTTT. This gives the protein CASSWSVQGYTGELFF.

This clonotype was seen a few times. This rearrangement joins TRBV6-5 to TRBJ2-2, with TRBD2 as a possible D gene (6 bases). CDR3 length equals 16 residues. Trimming left V 4 bases short and J 4 bases short, with 16 bases between. Germline assignment: CDR1 MNHEY and CDR2 SVGAGI. CDR3 protein: CASSSHSGRSTGELFF. CDR3 DNA sequence: TGTGCCAGCAGTTCACACTCAGGGAGGAGCACCGGGGAGCTGTTTTTT.

The table lists this clonotype with a few counts. This chain connects TRBV9 to TRBJ1-2, with D possibly being TRBD1 (6 bases). Between the trimmed V and J ends, which lost 5 bases and 2 bases, there was a span of 13 bases. The length of the CDR3 is 14 residues. Germline V gives CDR1 SGDLS, CDR2 YYNGEE. The chain's CDR3 is CASRQTGRNYGYTF. The CDR3 DNA sequence: TGTGCCAGCAGACAGACAGGCCGGAACTATGGCTACACCTTC.

This chain joins TRBV5-1 and TRBJ2-5; D perhaps matches TRBD1 (5 bases). CDR1 and CDR2 from the germline V gene are SGHRS and YFSETQ. The CDR3 has 15 residues. The V gene lost 0 bases and the J gene lost 3 bases, with 12 bases spanning the gap. CDR3 sequence: CASSLGQGLEETQYF. The CDR3 nucleotides read TGCGCCAGCAGCTTGGGTCAGGGATTAGAAGAGACCCAGTACTTC. Together with reference TRBV5-1 and TRBJ2-5, the CDR3 gives the full variable domain: KAGVTQTPRYLIKTRGQQVTLSCSPISGHRSVSWYQQTPGQGLQFLFEYFSETQRNKGNFPGRFSGRQFSNSRSEMNVSTLELGDSALYLCASSLGQGLEETQYFGPGTRLLVL.

The chain uses TRBV6-1 and TRBJ1-3; 7 bases line up with TRBD1. The CDR3 spans 16 residues. The germline V gene has CDR1 MNHNS and CDR2 SASEGT. The ends lost 5 bases at V and 2 bases at J; junction bases unmatched: 9. The CDR3 loop is CASSRSQGMAGNTIYF. CDR3 DNA: TGTGCCAGCAGTCGTTCACAGGGGATGGCTGGAAACACCATATATTTT.

The V call is TRBV29-1, the J call TRBJ2-7; 10 nucleotides agree with TRBD1. The trim removed 4 bases at V and 2 bases at J, leaving 8 bases unmatched. Germline V lookup: CDR1 SQVTM, CDR2 ANQGSEA. This CDR3 spans 15 amino acids. This chain's CDR3 is CSVGGGQGNPYEQYF. The DNA for the CDR3 is TGCAGCGTTGGGGGGGGACAGGGGAACCCCTACGAGCAGTACTTC.

The table lists this clonotype with a few counts. The V and J genes are TRBV9 and TRBJ2-7; D gene ambiguous. Germline V CDR1 and CDR2: SGDLS, YYNGEE. The CDR3 length is 15 residues. The V end was cut by 2 bases, the J end by 0 bases, with 12 bases between. In DNA form, the CDR3 reads TGTGCCAGCAGCGTGGGGTTTAGGAGCTCCTACGAGCAGTACTTC. It is translated as CASSVGFRSSYEQYF.

The chain carries TRBV29-1 and TRBJ2-2; the D is unclear. There are 14 residues in the CDR3. From germline, CDR1 is SQVTM and CDR2 ANQGSEA. V was cut by 6 bases and J by 6 bases, with 17 bases left in between. The CDR3 sequence: CSVPGLTVAGELFF. DNA for the CDR3: TGCAGCGTCCCCGGCCTAACCGTGGCCGGGGAGCTGTTTTTT.

This chain uses TRBV27 with TRBJ2-7; 8 bases map to TRBD1. V lost 5 bases, J lost 0 bases, and 6 bases stayed unmatched. This CDR3 spans 15 amino acids. Germline loops: CDR1 MNHEY, CDR2 SMNVEV (reference sequence). The CDR3 nucleotides are TGTGCCAGCAGTCTCGGGGACAGGAACTCCTACGAGCAGTACTTC. This sequence encodes CASSLGDRNSYEQYF.